This T cell receptor beta chain comes out of a study of blood T cells in healthy people across ages. Researchers isolated at least 6 million PBMCs per sample. Together with a sample-barcoded 5' primer, a J-beta primer mix was included in a second PCR lasting about 7 to 11 cycles. Each cDNA molecule carried a tag from a template-switch adaptor that contained 12 random nucleotides. TCRdb redid the calling of the 5' RACE reads with MiXCR, one entry per CDR3 protein. The table includes about 760,000 distinct CDR3 sequences, 25% detected once. Germline loops: CDR1 ENHRY, CDR2 SYGVKD. This CDR3 has 15 amino acids. V was trimmed by 6 bases and J by 4 bases, leaving 16 bases between them. This clonotype has only a few counts. These data also formed part of another study, on T cells of mothers and their children. This second study notes: Related mother and child pairs showed slightly greater overlap (not significant) than unrelated pairs did.

The chain joins TRBV10-3 to TRBJ1-3, with D possibly TRBD1 on 5 matching bases. The sequenced material came from blood. This clonotype was sampled from a boy between 10 and 17 years old in good health. Written as DNA, the CDR3 is TGTGCCATCAGGGAAGACAGAGACCTCGGAAACACCATATATTTT. Residues: CAIREDRDLGNTIYF.